This T cell receptor (beta chain) was captured in a study of Graves' ophthalmopathy and Graves' hyperthyroidism. The overall study: Blood was drawn at initial diagnosis, before any treatment.

Germline assignment: CDR1 ENHRY and CDR2 SYGVKD. Trimming left V 6 bases short and J 3 bases short, with 11 bases between. The CDR3 has 13 amino acids. Researchers took RNA transcripts and amplified TCR beta CDR3 regions from them. Second-round multiplex PCR came after first-round RT-PCR with HTBI primers. TCRdb reprocessed the multiplex PCR reads via MiXCR and lists one record per CDR3 protein. The sample carries about 620,000 distinct CDR3 sequences, about 20% recorded once. The TCR sequence derives from a woman younger than 30 with stable Graves' hyperthyroidism. Some clones in this sample may be carry-over from other donors' samples. Input material: peripheral blood. The chain has TRBV10-3 and TRBJ1-1, with a possible D match to TRBD1 (6 bases). CDR3 bases: TGTGCCATCAGAAGGGAGGGGGACACTGAAGCTTTCTTT. It encodes CAIRREGDTEAFF.